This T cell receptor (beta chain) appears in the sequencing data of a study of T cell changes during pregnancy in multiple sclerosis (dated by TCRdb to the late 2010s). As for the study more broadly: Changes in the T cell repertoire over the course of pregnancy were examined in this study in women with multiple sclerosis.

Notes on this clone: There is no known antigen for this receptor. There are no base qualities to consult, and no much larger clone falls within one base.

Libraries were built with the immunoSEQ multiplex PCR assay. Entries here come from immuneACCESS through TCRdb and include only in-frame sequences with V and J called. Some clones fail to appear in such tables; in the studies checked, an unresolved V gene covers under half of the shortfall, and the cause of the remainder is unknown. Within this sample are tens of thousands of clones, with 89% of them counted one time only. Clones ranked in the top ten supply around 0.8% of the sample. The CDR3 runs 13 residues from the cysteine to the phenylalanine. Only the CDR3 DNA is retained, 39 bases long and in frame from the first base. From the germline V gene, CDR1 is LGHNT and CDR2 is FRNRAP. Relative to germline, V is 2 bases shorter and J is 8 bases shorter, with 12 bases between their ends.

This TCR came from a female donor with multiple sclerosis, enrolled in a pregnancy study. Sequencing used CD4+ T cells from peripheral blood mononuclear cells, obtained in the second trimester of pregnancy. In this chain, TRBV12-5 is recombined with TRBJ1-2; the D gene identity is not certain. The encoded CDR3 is CASGLWPFGGYTF. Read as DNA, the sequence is TGTGCTAGTGGTTTGTGGCCTTTCGGGGGCTACACCTTC.